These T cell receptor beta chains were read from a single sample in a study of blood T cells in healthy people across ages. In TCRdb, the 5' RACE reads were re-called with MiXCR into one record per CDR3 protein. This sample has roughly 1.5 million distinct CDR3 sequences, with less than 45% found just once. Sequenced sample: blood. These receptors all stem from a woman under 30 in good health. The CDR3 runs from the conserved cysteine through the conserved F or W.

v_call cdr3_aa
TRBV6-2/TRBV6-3 CASRRAGGYYNEQFF
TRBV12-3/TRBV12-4 CASSPRRGRWTEAFF
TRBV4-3 CASSQQTGPSPYEQYF
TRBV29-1 CSVETSGRDYEQYF
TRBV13 CASSSQGYAQYF
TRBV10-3 CAISQQGFAYEQYF
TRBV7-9 CASSPDSPEAFF
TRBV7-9 CASSHEQGQPQHF
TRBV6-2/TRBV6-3 CASSYAHNQPQHF
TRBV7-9 CASSLGFRDRQRDGYTF
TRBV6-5 CASSYSNRVNEQFF
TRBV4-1 CASSLPGTNYGYTF
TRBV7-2 CASSRLAIYNEQYF
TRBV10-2 CASGAGSGGSDEQYF
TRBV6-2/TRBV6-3 CASSLGTALYQETQYF
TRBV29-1 CSVEDVRGWAYGYTF
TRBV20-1 CSAGDRYYNEQFF
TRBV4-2 CASSQGSGWTDTQYF
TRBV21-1 CASSKEGTESSYEQYF
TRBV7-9 CASSLLGVEQYF
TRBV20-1 CSARAGAGWGYTF
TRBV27 CASSATGTGEVEAFF
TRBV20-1 CSARMGGAGETQYF
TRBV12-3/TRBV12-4 CASSFLGGWNTEAFF
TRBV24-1 CATSDRTGGYQPQHF
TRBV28 CASSLVDRFYEQYF
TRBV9 CASSPGTTFNQPQHF
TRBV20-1 CSVKDRTKNYEQFF
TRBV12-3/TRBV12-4 CASSTTTGANYGYTF
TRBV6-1 CASSIGTGGSGSRTEAFF
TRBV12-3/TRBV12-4 CATRDIGTDTQYF
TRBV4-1 CASSHGLRTEAFF
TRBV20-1 CSAEDRTNYGYTF
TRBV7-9 CASSRPRRGGYEQYF
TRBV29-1 CSARKTTNTGELFF
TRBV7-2 CASSLTLAEISSYEQYF
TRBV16 CASQTSGSYEQFF
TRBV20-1 CSASQTIWTAQGRETQYF
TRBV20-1 CSATDGYQETQYF
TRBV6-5 CASSYSYRGARSGYTF
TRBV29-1 CSVVVQGSYTEAFF
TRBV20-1 CSARRGTVQFF
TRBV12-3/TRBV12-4 CASTLGGLEQFF
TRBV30 CAWSVAGLGLGEQFF
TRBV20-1 CSARDIWNGYTF
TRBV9 CASSVGTGFNEQFF
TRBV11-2 CASSPLGGGRETQYF
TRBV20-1 CSARDDRLNYGYTF
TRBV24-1 CATSDPKGTRDSYNEQFF
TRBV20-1 CSAHSSGGLQETQYF
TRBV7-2 CASRERATKYEQYF
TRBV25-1 CASSPLAGGAFF
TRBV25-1 CASSEGESSYEQYF
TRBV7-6 CASRPGTGGIRTEAFF
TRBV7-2 CASSFLFSFASDEQFF
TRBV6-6 CASSSGGELNEQYF
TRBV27 CASSLSGRVDEQFF
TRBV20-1 CSALTGANNYGYTF
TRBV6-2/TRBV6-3 CASSYARGYGYTF
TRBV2 CASPGGLYTDTQYF